This entry is about one T cell receptor beta chain. Graft tissue was processed to release intraepithelial and lamina propria lymphocytes. This record belongs to a study of graft-versus-host responses after intestinal transplantation. Study in general: Transplant recipients had multivisceral, liver-intestinal, or isolated intestinal grafts.

Data came from immunoSEQ multiplex PCR; TCRdb stores just in-frame clones and leaves some out. The profile shows some 20,000 clones, roughly 70% of them singletons. The CDR3 is made up of 15 amino acids. The germline CDR1 and CDR2 sequences are MNHEY and SVGAGI. The germline V and J ends were trimmed by 6 bases and 3 bases, with 17 bases remaining between them. This clonotype was obtained from a human patient who received an intestinal transplant, so some T cells may come from the graft donor. The specimen comprised ileum tissue, sampled around 20 days after intestinal transplant. This sequence joins TRBV6-5 and TRBJ1-2, with D perhaps TRBD1 (6 bases). The CDR3 nucleotides are TGTGCCAGCAGCCACCAGAGCAGGGGCCACTATGGCTACACCTTC. Translated, it gives CASSHQSRGHYGYTF.